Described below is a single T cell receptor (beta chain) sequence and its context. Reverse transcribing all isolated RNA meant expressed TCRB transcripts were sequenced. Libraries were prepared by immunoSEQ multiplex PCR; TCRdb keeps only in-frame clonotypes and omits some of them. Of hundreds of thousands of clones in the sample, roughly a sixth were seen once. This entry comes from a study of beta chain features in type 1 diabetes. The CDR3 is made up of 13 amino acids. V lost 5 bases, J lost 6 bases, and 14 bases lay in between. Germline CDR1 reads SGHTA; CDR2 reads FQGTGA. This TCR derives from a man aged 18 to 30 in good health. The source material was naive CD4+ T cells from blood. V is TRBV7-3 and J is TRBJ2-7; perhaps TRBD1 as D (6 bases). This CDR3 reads CASSTYRDGEQYF. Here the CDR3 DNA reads TGTGCCAGCAGCACCTACAGGGATGGCGAGCAGTACTTC.